This passage covers 21 T cell receptor beta chains from one sample sequenced in a study of CD8+CD57+ T cells in acquired aplastic anemia. Profiling that covered TCR beta VDJ and CDR3 relied on genomic DNA as its template. TCRdb used MiXCR to reprocess the reads, holding one entry per CDR3 protein. The sample lists more than 100,000 distinct CDR3 sequences; 48% were seen once. The material sequenced was sorted CD4+, CD8+, or CD8+CD57+ T cells (not recorded which) from PBMCs. These receptors were taken from a human donor in good health, serving as a control.

The table lists this clonotype with a few counts. This chain links TRBV7-9 with TRBJ2-7; 8 nucleotides match TRBD1. CDR1 and CDR2 (germline): SEHNR, FQNEAQ (reference sequence). CDR3 length: 13 amino acids. The V gene end was trimmed by 1 base and the J gene end by 4 bases; junction bases not matched to a gene: 0. CDR3 protein: CASSLGTGYEQYF. CDR3 DNA sequence: TGTGCCAGCAGCTTAGGGACAGGGTACGAGCAGTACTTC.

This chain links TRBV7-2 with TRBJ1-2, with TRBD1 matching over 7 bases. Germline CDR1 is SGHTA and CDR2 is FQGNSA. The V gene end was trimmed by 5 bases and the J gene end by 1 base; junction bases not matched to a gene: 4. The CDR3 runs to 14 residues. CDR3 sequence: CASSARDSNYGYTF. CDR3 in DNA: TGTGCCAGCAGCGCCAGGGACAGTAACTATGGCTACACCTTC. The whole variable domain, remainder taken from reference TRBV7-2 and TRBJ1-2, is GAGVSQSPSNKVTEKGKDVELRCDPISGHTALYWYRQSLGQGLEFLIYFQGNSAPDKSGLPSDRFSAERTGGSVSTLTIQRTQQEDSAVYLCASSARDSNYGYTFGSGTRLTVV.

The chain couples TRBV10-3 to TRBJ1-1; the D gene is possibly TRBD1 (5 bases). Germline CDR1 reads ENHRY; CDR2 reads SYGVKD. Deletions cut 6 bases from V and 2 bases from J, with 10 bases between. This CDR3 has 13 residues. CDR3 DNA sequence: TGTGCCATCAGGCCAGACAGAAACACTGAAGCTTTCTTT. Its protein product is CAIRPDRNTEAFF.

The chain employs TRBV2 and TRBJ1-4; D not resolved. V lost 6 bases and J 0 bases, leaving 17 bases between the germline ends. Germline lookup yields CDR1 SNHLY and CDR2 FYNNEI. This CDR3 spans 17 amino acids. CDR3 residues: CASRAFDNPATNEKLFF. CDR3 nucleotide sequence: TGTGCCAGCAGGGCTTTTGACAATCCCGCAACTAATGAAAAACTGTTTTTT.

Remarks on this clonotype: One end of the junction is discordant with germline, which a read error may explain. The chain is built from TRBV7-2 and TRBJ2-7; possibly TRBD1 or TRBD2 for D (5 bases each). This CDR3 has 13 residues. The germline gives CDR1 SGHTA, CDR2 FQGNSA. The CDR3, as DNA: TGTGCCAGCTTCAAATGGGGGTCCTCCGAGCAGTACTTC. Encoded protein: CASFKWGSSEQYF.

This sequence joins TRBV5-1 and TRBJ2-7, with TRBD1 as a possible D gene (5 bases). The CDR3 loop spans 13 amino acids. Germline values: CDR1 SGHRS, CDR2 YFSETQ. V was clipped by 3 bases and J by 1 base, with 8 bases between them. Here the CDR3 DNA reads TGCGCCAGCAGCTCTGACAGTTCCTACGAGCAGTACTTC. Encoded protein: CASSSDSSYEQYF.

The DNA of the CDR3 is TGTGCCAGCAGTTATGGAAAGGGAGGCCCGAGGACAGATACGCAGTATTTT. This translates into CASSYGKGGPRTDTQYF. The rearrangement links TRBV6-2 or TRBV6-3 to TRBJ2-3, with D maybe TRBD2 (6 bases). Germline V CDR1 and CDR2: MNHEY, SVGEGT. V was shortened by 3 bases and J by 3 bases, with 19 bases between the two germline ends. This CDR3 is 17 amino acids long.

J is TRBJ1-2 and V is TRBV4-3; weak D call: TRBD1 (5 bases). The CDR3 is 14 residues long. Germline values: CDR1 LGHNA, CDR2 YSLEER. V lost 4 bases and J lost 4, with 13 bases in between. The CDR3 here is CASSPGYGAYGYTF. Here the CDR3 DNA reads TGCGCCAGCAGCCCGGGGTATGGGGCCTATGGCTACACCTTC.

The chain uses TRBV7-9 and TRBJ1-2; D uncertain. The CDR3 consists of 12 residues. The germline CDR1 and CDR2 sequences are SEHNR and FQNEAQ (reference sequence). V was trimmed by 1 base and J by 8 bases, leaving 8 bases between them. The CDR3 region is CASSLDRAGYTF. The CDR3 region has the DNA TGTGCCAGCAGCTTAGATCGGGCCGGCTACACCTTC.

This clonotype was detected many times. V gene TRBV19 combines with J gene TRBJ1-6, with D maybe TRBD1 (6 bases). This CDR3 has 13 amino acids. V was shortened by 8 bases and J by 8 bases, with 13 bases between the two germline ends. Per germline, CDR1 LNHDA and CDR2 SQIVND (reference sequence). CDR3 DNA: TGTGCCAGTCGGGACACCAACTATTCACCCCTCCACTTT. Encoded protein: CASRDTNYSPLHF.

The chain links TRBV12-3 or TRBV12-4 to TRBJ2-3, with a possible D match to TRBD1 (5 bases). The CDR3 has 16 amino acids. V was clipped by 6 bases and J by 2 bases, with 18 bases between them. CDR3 bases: TGTGCCAGCAGCAAGGGGCTCTATACACCCACAGATACGCAGTATTTT. This codes for CASSKGLYTPTDTQYF.

This clonotype was observed at least ten times. The chain couples TRBV5-1 to TRBJ2-7; D remains ambiguous. The CDR3 runs 14 residues. Deletions cut 1 base from V and 3 bases from J, with 11 bases between. Germline V gene data show CDR1 as SGHRS and CDR2 as YFSETQ. The CDR3 sequence is CASSLSTDIYEQYF. CDR3 coding DNA: TGCGCCAGCAGCTTGTCTACAGATATCTACGAGCAGTACTTC.

The chain employs TRBV29-1 and TRBJ2-5, with D perhaps being TRBD1 or TRBD2 (7 bases each). The CDR3 sequence is 13 residues long. V dropped 4 bases and J dropped 5 bases, with 14 bases sitting between them. Per the germline V gene, CDR1 is SQVTM and CDR2 is ANQGSEA. The CDR3 DNA reads TGCAGCGTTGGAAACAGGGGAGGGGAGACCCAGTACTTC. Its translation is CSVGNRGGETQYF. The complete variable domain, with remaining parts taken from reference TRBV29-1 and TRBJ2-5, reads SAVISQKPSRDICQRGTSLTIQCQVDSQVTMMFWYRQQPGQSLTLIATANQGSEATYESGFVIDKFPISRPNLTFSTLTVSNMSPEDSSIYLCSVGNRGGETQYFGPGTRLLVL.

This clonotype showed up just a few times. The rearrangement uses TRBV11-2 and TRBJ2-1; TRBD2 aligns across 8 bases. The CDR3 sequence is 17 residues long. V lost 7 bases, J lost 3 bases, and 14 bases stayed unmatched. Germline V gene lookup returns CDR1 SGHAT and CDR2 FQNNGV. The CDR3 here is CASTIEGSGVLYNEQFF. The CDR3 DNA follows: TGTGCCAGCACCATAGAAGGTAGCGGGGTTCTCTACAATGAGCAGTTCTTC.

In regard to this clonotype: A read error may account for a junction end that differs from germline. The V gene is TRBV19, the J gene TRBJ1-1; D gene ambiguous. This CDR3 spans 13 amino acids. Germline V CDR1 and CDR2: LNHDA, SQIVND (reference sequence). The CDR3 DNA reads TGCGCCAGTACCTACTTGGGCCGCACTGAAGCTTGCTTT. Its protein is CASTYLGRTEACF.

The sample holds many counts of this clonotype. The chain links TRBV11-2 to TRBJ2-3; 8 nucleotides match TRBD2. V lost 4 bases to trimming and J lost 6 bases; unmatched junction nucleotides: 12. Germline lookup yields CDR1 SGHAT and CDR2 FQNNGV. This CDR3 is 16 amino acids long. CDR3 coding DNA: TGTGCCAGCAGCTCGAGGAAGACTAGCGTTTCGGATACGCAGTATTTT. Its translation is CASSSRKTSVSDTQYF.

This clonotype showed up many times. V is TRBV5-1 and J is TRBJ1-3, with unresolved D. The V gene's germline CDR1 is SGHRS and CDR2 YFSETQ. Trimming removed 0 bases from V and 0 bases from J, with 10 bases in between. The CDR3 runs 16 residues. The CDR3 DNA follows: TGCGCCAGCAGCTTGGCCCTATTAGGCTCTGGAAACACCATATATTTT. Encoded protein: CASSLALLGSGNTIYF. Full variable domain (missing parts from reference TRBV5-1 and TRBJ1-3): KAGVTQTPRYLIKTRGQQVTLSCSPISGHRSVSWYQQTPGQGLQFLFEYFSETQRNKGNFPGRFSGRQFSNSRSEMNVSTLELGDSALYLCASSLALLGSGNTIYFGEGSWLTVV.

V is TRBV7-2 and J is TRBJ1-6; perhaps TRBD1 as D (5 bases). The germline gives CDR1 SGHTA, CDR2 FQGNSA. This CDR3 is built from 13 residues. Between the trimmed V and J ends, which lost 5 bases and 16 bases, there was a span of 18 bases. The DNA for the CDR3 is TGTGCCAGCAGCCGCTGGGGCGGGATGAATCTCCACTTT. The encoded protein is CASSRWGGMNLHF.

At least ten counts were recorded for this clonotype. The chain employs TRBV12-3 or TRBV12-4 and TRBJ1-2; possibly TRBD1 for D (5 bases). The ends were cut back, 2 bases at V and 3 bases at J, with 10 bases in the middle. The CDR3 has 14 amino acids. CDR3 sequence (DNA): TGTGCCAGCAGTTTAAGTCCGACAGACTATGGCTACACCTTC. Its protein product is CASSLSPTDYGYTF.

This clonotype has a handful of counts. The chain links TRBV29-1 to TRBJ2-3; 11 bases line up with TRBD1. J lost 5 bases, V lost 5 bases, and 9 bases had no gene match. The CDR3 has 15 residues. Germline values: CDR1 SQVTM, CDR2 ANQGSEA. CDR3 sequence: CSVRLGTGGGDTQYF. CDR3 bases: TGCAGCGTTCGATTGGGGACAGGGGGAGGAGATACGCAGTATTTT.

This chain connects TRBV10-3 to TRBJ2-4; TRBD2 agrees at 10 bases. J gave up 0 bases and V 8 bases, and 1 base lay outside the gene matches. The CDR3 spans 14 residues. Germline-derived CDR1 and CDR2 are ENHRY and SYGVKD. CDR3 nucleotide sequence: TGTGCCATCGGACTAGCGGTAGCCAAAAACATTCAGTACTTC. Protein product: CAIGLAVAKNIQYF.